This TCR beta chain is drawn from a study of CD8+ T cells in alopecia areata. Study-level information: Administration of oral tofacitinib to treated patients was at 5 to 10 mg twice daily. It was 6 to 18 months of tofacitinib, and then there were 6 months off drug. Study-level results: A single nonresponder leaves the baseline CD8+ expansion link to response uncertain.

The CDR3 sequence is 15 residues long. Germline V gene lookup returns CDR1 MNHNS and CDR2 SASEGT. With 6 bases removed from V and 6 bases from J, the gap between germline ends came to 21 bases. Regarding treatment: oral pan-JAK inhibitor, 5-10 mg twice daily. In regard to this clone: Its antigen remains unidentified.

Once RNA had been extracted, it was reverse transcribed into cDNA to act as the sequencing template. Assay: immunoSEQ multiplex PCR; the TCRdb copy retains only in-frame clones and omits some. Here the sample spans around 70,000 clones, 29% being singletons. The V call is TRBV6-1, the J call TRBJ2-7; D gene uncertain. Here the sequenced sample was CD8+ T cells sorted from blood, taken at week 4, from a patient treated with tofacitinib. The origin of this receptor is a human donor with alopecia areata. The CDR3: CASSISRAPTLEQYF. The DNA of the CDR3 is TGTGCCAGCAGCATTAGCCGGGCCCCGACCCTCGAGCAGTACTTC.